This TCR beta chain was recovered during a study of blood T cell repertoires in COVID-19 (dated by TCRdb to the early 2020s). At the level of the whole study: Collaborator samples came from the United States, Italy and Spain and covered acute and convalescent phases of COVID-19. The material from the prospective study consisted of cDNA or gDNA derived from T cells, B-cell-depleted T cells, or PBMCs. Deeply sampled blood TCRbeta repertoires from subjects exposed to, actively infected with, or recovered from COVID-19 were included in the dataset. The repertoires were made available in a free public database intended to serve as a resource for research on the immune response to SARS-CoV-2. Samples were obtained from the ongoing ImmuneRACE study (first 160 participants) and from about 1,300 subjects provided by 6 global collaborators. The sample metadata nearly always contained a de-identified subject ID, COVID-19 status, age in years and sex. Where available, HLA class I and class II types were taken from metadata supplied by the sample provider and were not determined by assay-based typing. What the study reported, not specific to this receptor: Clinical and demographic metadata were provided uncurated, with the amount varying by source and participant.

The immunoSEQ Assay, a bias-controlled multiplex PCR, was used to amplify TCRbeta CDR3 regions from genomic DNA. Per the authors' processing: Nucleated cell counts per sample were estimated from amplification of reference gene primers within the assay. To quantify the absolute abundance of each unique TCRbeta CDR3 rearrangement, sequence reads were collapsed and filtered. For each sample, productive Simpson clonality was calculated by taking the square root of Simpson's diversity index across productive rearrangements. In TCRdb, the immuneACCESS table is reduced to in-frame sequences with V and J assigned. These tables do not hold every clone; where another copy was compared, an unresolved V gene accounts for under half, and the others remain unexplained. That table supplies the V and J calls and clone size; D and trimming were determined from the DNA. Within this sample are roughly 460,000 clones, with roughly 90% of them counted one time only. The ten top clones hold 0.8% to 0.9% of the sample.

Trimming accounts for 1 base at V and 8 bases at J, while the number of junction bases matched to no gene is 5. Based on the germline V gene (reference sequence), the CDR1 and CDR2 sequences are SGHNT and YYREEE. Reading from cysteine to phenylalanine, the CDR3 counts 13 amino acids. The only DNA kept is the CDR3, 39 bases in frame from the first base. In regard to this clone: Its cognate antigen has yet to be identified. Per-base quality was not reported, and no clone a single base away is much larger than it.

At one collaborating source in Seattle, patients were enrolled during active infection and were followed longitudinally through the course of disease. Collaborating institutions collected whole blood in K2EDTA tubes following their own protocols. For TCRbeta analysis, collaborator samples were shipped as frozen whole blood, as isolated PBMCs, or as DNA extracted from either sample type. The clonotype was recovered from a man aged 18 to 35 with COVID-19, enrolled during active disease. This receptor chain uses TRBV5-4 and TRBJ1-2, with 7 middle bases fitting TRBD1. Material: peripheral blood. The bases read TGTGCCAGCAGCTTGTGGCAGGGGGACGGCTACACCTTC. Its translation reads: CASSLWQGDGYTF.